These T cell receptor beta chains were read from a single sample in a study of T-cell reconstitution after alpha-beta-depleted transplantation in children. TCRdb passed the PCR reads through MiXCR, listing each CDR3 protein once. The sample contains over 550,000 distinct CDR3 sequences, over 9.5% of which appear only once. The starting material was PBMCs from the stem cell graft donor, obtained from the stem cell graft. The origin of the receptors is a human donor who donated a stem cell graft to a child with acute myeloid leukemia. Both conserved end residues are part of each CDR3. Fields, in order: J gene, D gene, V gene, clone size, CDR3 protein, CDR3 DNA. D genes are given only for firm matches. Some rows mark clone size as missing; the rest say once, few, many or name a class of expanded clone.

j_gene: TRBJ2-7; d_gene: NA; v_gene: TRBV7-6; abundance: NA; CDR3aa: CASSPSFSADLSYEQYF; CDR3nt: TGTGCCAGCAGCCCATCCTTCTCCGCGGACCTCTCCTACGAGCAGTACTTC
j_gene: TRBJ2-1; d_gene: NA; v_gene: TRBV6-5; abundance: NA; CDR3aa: CASRTSDSGNEQFF; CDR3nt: TGTGCCAGTCGGACTTCGGACTCCGGCAATGAGCAGTTCTTC
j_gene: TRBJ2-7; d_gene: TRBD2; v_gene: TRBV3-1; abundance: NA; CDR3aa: CASTHRLAGGDSYEQYF; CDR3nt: TGTGCCAGCACCCACCGACTAGCGGGAGGTGACTCCTACGAGCAGTACTTC
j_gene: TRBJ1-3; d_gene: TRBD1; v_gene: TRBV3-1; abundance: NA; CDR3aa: CASSLQGPGNTIYF; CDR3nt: TGTGCCAGCAGCTTACAGGGGCCTGGAAACACCATATATTTT
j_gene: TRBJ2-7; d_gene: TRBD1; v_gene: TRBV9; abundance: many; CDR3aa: CASSAGTVSYEQYF; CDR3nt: TGTGCCAGCAGCGCCGGGACAGTCTCCTACGAGCAGTACTTC
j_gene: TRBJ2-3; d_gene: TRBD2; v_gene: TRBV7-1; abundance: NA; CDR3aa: CASSSLLAGGPTDTQYF; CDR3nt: TGTGCCAGCAGCTCCTTGCTAGCGGGAGGGCCCACAGATACGCAGTATTTT
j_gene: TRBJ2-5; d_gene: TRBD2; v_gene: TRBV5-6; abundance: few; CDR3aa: CASSLFATSGRGTQYF; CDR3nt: TGTGCCAGCAGCTTGTTCGCGACTAGCGGGAGAGGGACCCAGTACTTC
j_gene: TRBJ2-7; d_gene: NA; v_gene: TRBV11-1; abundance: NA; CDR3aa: CASSRWGASEFYEQYF; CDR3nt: TGTGCCAGCAGCCGATGGGGGGCTAGCGAGTTCTACGAGCAGTACTTC
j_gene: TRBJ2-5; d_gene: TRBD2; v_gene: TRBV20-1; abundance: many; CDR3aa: CSAISRLAGSQETQYF; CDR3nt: TGCAGTGCTATCTCACGACTAGCGGGATCGCAAGAGACCCAGTACTTC
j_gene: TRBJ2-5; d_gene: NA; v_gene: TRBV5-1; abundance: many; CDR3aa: CASSLVDLLETQYF; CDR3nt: TGCGCCAGCAGCTTGGTAGACCTCCTGGAGACCCAGTACTTC
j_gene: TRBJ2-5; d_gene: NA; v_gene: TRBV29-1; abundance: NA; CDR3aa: CSVLRVGETQYF; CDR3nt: TGCAGCGTTCTACGGGTGGGGGAGACCCAGTACTTC
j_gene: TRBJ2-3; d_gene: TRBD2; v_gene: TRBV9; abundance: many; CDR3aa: CASNPSGSATDTQYF; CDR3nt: TGTGCCAGCAACCCTAGCGGGAGCGCCACAGATACGCAGTATTTT
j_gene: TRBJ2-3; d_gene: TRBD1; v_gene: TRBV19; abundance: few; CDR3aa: CASSRGTASTDTQYF; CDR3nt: TGTGCCAGTAGCCGTGGGACAGCTAGCACAGATACGCAGTATTTT
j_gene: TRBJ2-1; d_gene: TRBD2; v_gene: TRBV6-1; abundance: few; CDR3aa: CASSTTSGRAVYNEQFF; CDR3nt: TGTGCCAGCAGTACGACTAGCGGGAGGGCCGTTTACAATGAGCAGTTCTTC
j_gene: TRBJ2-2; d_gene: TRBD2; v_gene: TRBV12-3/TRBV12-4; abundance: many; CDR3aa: CASRLGLELVGELFF; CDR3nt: TGTGCCAGCAGGCTGGGACTAGAACTCGTCGGGGAGCTGTTTTTT
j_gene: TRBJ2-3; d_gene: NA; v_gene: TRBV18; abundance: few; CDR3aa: CASSPDGGGSVRADTQYF; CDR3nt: TGTGCCAGCTCACCCGACGGGGGAGGTTCTGTTCGCGCAGATACGCAGTATTTT
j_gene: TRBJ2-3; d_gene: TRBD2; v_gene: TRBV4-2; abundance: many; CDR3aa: CASSQDFGLAGLSTDTQYF; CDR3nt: TGTGCCAGCAGCCAAGATTTCGGACTAGCGGGACTTAGCACAGATACGCAGTATTTT
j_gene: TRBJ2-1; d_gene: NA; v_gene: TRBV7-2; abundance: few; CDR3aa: CASSRVGEGGHYNEQFF; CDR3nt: TGTGCCAGCAGCCGAGTTGGTGAGGGAGGCCACTACAATGAGCAGTTCTTC
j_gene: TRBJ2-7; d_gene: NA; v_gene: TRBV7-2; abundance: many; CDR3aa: CASSLVGGVSYEQYF; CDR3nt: TGTGCCAGCAGCTTAGTTGGGGGAGTCTCCTACGAGCAGTACTTC
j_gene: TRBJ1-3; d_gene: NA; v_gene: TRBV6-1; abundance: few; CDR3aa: CASSERWATEVSGNTIYF; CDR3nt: TGTGCCAGCAGTGAACGTTGGGCGACGGAGGTCTCTGGAAACACCATATATTTT
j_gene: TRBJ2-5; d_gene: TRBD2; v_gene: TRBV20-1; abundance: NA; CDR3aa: CSARQTSGIRETQYF; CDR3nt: TGCAGTGCTAGACAGACTAGCGGGATTCGGGAGACCCAGTACTTC
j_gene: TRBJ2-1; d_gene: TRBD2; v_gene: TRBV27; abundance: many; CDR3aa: CASSKGTSGSEQFF; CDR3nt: TGTGCCAGCAGTAAGGGGACTAGCGGGAGTGAGCAGTTCTTC
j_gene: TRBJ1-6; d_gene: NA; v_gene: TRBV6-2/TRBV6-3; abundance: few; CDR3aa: CASSIKLNSPLHF; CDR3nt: TGTGCCAGCAGTATCAAGCTGAATTCACCCCTCCACTTT
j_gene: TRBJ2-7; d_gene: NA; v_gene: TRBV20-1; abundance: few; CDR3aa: CSADPRGIGYEQYF; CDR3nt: TGCAGTGCTGACCCCAGGGGCATCGGCTACGAGCAGTACTTC
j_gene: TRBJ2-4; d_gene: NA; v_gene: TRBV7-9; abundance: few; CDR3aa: CASSSESGAVAKNIQYF; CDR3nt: TGTGCCAGCAGCTCCGAATCGGGGGCAGTAGCCAAAAACATTCAGTACTTC
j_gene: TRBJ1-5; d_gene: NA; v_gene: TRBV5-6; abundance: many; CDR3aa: CASSLGGGLGQPQHF; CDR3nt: TGTGCCAGCAGCCTTGGCGGGGGGCTCGGGCAGCCCCAGCATTTT
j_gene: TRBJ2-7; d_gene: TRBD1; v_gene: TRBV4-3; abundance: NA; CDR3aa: CASSHGQGPYEQYF; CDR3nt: TGCGCCAGCAGCCACGGACAGGGCCCCTACGAGCAGTACTTC
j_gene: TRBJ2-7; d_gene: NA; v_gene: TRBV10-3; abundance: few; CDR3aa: CAITGDRDYEQYF; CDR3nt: TGTGCCATCACTGGCGACCGGGATTACGAGCAGTACTTC
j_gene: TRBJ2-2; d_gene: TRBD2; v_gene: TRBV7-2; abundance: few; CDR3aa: CVTAQAGGNRELFF; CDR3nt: TGTGTCACCGCACAAGCGGGAGGTAACAGGGAGCTGTTTTTT
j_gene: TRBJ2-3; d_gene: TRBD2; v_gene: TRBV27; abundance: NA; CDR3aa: CASRPRLAGGPVGTDTQYF; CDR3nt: TGTGCCAGCAGACCAAGACTAGCGGGAGGGCCGGTGGGGACAGATACGCAGTATTTT
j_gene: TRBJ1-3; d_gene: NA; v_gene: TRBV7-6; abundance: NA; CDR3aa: CASSLVREGNTIYF; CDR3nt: TGTGCCAGCAGCTTAGTACGGGAAGGAAACACCATATATTTT
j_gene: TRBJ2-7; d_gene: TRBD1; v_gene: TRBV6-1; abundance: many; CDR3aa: CASRPGQGAVEQYF; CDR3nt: TGTGCCAGCAGGCCGGGACAGGGGGCCGTCGAGCAGTACTTC
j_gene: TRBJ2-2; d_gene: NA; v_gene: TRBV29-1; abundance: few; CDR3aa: CSVARGTNTGELFF; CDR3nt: TGCAGCGTGGCCCGGGGGACGAACACCGGGGAGCTGTTTTTT
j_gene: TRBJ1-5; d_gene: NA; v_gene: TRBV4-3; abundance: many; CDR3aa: CASSQDTGSNQPQHF; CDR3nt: TGCGCCAGCAGCCAGGATACAGGGAGCAATCAGCCCCAGCATTTT
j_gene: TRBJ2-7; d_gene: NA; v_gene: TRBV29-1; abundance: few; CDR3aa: CSVDEVNEQYF; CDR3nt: TGCAGCGTTGATGAGGTGAACGAGCAGTACTTC
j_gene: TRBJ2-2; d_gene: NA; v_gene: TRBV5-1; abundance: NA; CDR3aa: CASRGGAVTGELFF; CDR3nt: TGCGCCAGCAGAGGGGGGGCTGTCACCGGGGAGCTGTTTTTT
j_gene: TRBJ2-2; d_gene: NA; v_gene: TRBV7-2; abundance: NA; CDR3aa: CASSFHRGTGELFF; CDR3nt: TGTGCCAGCAGCTTTCACCGTGGGACCGGGGAGCTGTTTTTT
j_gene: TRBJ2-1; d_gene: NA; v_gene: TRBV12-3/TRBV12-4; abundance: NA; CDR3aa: CASNSGPLEQFF; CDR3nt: TGTGCCAGCAATAGTGGGCCTCTGGAGCAGTTCTTC
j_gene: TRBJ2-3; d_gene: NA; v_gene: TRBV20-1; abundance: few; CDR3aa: CSAGLLTLDTQYF; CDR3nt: TGCAGTGCTGGGCTTCTGACTTTAGATACGCAGTATTTT
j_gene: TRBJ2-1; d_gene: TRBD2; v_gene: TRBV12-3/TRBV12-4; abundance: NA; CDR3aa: CASTPPITGTSEFF; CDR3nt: TGTGCCAGCACCCCCCCAATAACCGGGACTAGCGAGTTCTTC
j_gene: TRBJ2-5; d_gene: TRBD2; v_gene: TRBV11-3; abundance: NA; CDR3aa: CASSPGTSEYQETQYF; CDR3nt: TGTGCCAGCAGCCCTGGGACTAGCGAGTACCAAGAGACCCAGTACTTC
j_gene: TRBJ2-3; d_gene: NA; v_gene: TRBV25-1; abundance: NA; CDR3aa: CASIAGVPTDTQYF; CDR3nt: TGTGCCAGCATCGCTGGGGTACCCACAGATACGCAGTATTTT
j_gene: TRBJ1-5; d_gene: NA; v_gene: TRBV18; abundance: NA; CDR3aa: CASSPEGVSNQPQHF; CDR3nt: TGTGCCAGCTCACCAGAAGGGGTAAGCAATCAGCCCCAGCATTTT
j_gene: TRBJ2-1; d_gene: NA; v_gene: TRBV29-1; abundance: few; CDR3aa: CSVLGDAYNEQFF; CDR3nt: TGCAGCGTTCTGGGAGACGCCTACAATGAGCAGTTCTTC
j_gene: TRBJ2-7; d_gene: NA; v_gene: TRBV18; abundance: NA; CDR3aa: CASSPVPNFYEQYF; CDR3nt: TGTGCCAGCTCACCAGTACCCAACTTCTACGAGCAGTACTTC
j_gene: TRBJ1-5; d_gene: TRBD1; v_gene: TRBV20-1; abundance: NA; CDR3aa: CSAKPSGTGGQPQHF; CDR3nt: TGCAGTGCTAAGCCGTCGGGGACAGGGGGTCAGCCCCAGCATTTT
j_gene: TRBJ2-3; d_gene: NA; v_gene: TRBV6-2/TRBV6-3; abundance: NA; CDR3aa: CASSFGIPGTDTQYF; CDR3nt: TGTGCCAGCAGCTTCGGGATCCCGGGGACAGATACGCAGTATTTT
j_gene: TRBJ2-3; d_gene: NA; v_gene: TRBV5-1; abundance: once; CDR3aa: CASSLAGLTPSDTQYF; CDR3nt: TGCGCCAGCAGCTTGGCCGGGCTAACACCCTCAGATACGCAGTATTTT
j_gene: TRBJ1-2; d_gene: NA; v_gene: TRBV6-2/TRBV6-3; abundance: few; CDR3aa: CASRDWAAPIYGYTF; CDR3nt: TGTGCCAGCAGGGATTGGGCAGCACCCATCTATGGCTACACCTTC
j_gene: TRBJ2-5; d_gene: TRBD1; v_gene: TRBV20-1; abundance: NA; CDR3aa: CSARRGQSQETQYF; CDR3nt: TGCAGTGCCCGAAGGGGACAGTCACAAGAGACCCAGTACTTC
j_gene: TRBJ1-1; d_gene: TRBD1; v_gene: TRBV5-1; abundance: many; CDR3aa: CASSLATGVTEAFF; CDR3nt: TGCGCCAGCAGCTTGGCGACAGGGGTGACTGAAGCTTTCTTT